A single sample is the source of the 32 T cell receptor beta chains below, sequenced in a study of beta chain features in type 1 diabetes. Whole-study findings and limits: Among all four CD4+ subsets, Type 1 diabetes patients had TCRB CDR3s that were moderately but significantly shorter.

Their specific antigens are unknown. Reverse transcribing all isolated RNA meant expressed TCRB transcripts were sequenced. Profiling relied on immunoSEQ multiplex PCR, and the TCRdb table lists in-frame clones only, not all of them. The table has about 150,000 clones, 6% to 9% seen once; the top ten hold 0.5%. What was sequenced was central memory CD4+ T cells from blood. The receptors come from a man between 18 and 29 years old with type 1 diabetes.

This clone was recorded a few times. V usage is TRBV5-1 and J usage is TRBJ1-1, with 9 bases that match TRBD1. The length of the CDR3 is 14 residues. Germline CDR1 and CDR2: SGHRS and YFSETQ. V was pared by 5 bases and J by 3 bases, with 5 bases of the junction left unmatched. CDR3 nucleotide sequence: TGCGCCAGCAGTAACAGGGGGCGCGACACTGAAGCTTTCTTT. It translates to CASSNRGRDTEAFF.

In its sample, this clone was seen a few times. The chain has TRBV14 and TRBJ2-7; 7 nucleotides align to TRBD1. V shed 2 bases, J shed 6 bases, and the junction held 7 bases outside the gene matches. The CDR3 spans 14 residues. The germline CDR1 and CDR2 sequences are SGHDN and FVKESK. The CDR3 DNA is TGTGCCAGCAGCCAATTTACAGGGGTTTCCGAGCAGTACTTC. The encoded protein is CASSQFTGVSEQYF. Filled out from reference TRBV14 and TRBJ2-7, the complete variable domain reads EAGVTQFPSHSVIEKGQTVTLRCDPISGHDNLYWYRRVMGKEIKFLLHFVKESKQDESGMPNNRFLAERTGGTYSTLKVQPAELEDSGVYFCASSQFTGVSEQYFGPGTRLTVT.

The J gene is TRBJ2-7, the V gene TRBV7-2; TRBD2 is a possible D gene (6 bases). The CDR3 is 14 amino acids. Germline CDR1 SGHTA, CDR2 FQGNSA. V lost 5 bases, J lost 2 bases, and 13 bases lay in between. CDR3 protein: CASSTLAWAYEQYF. The CDR3 DNA sequence: TGTGCCAGCAGCACGCTAGCGTGGGCCTACGAGCAGTACTTC.

This clone was counted at least ten times. The rearrangement uses TRBV28 and TRBJ2-4; 8 bases fit TRBD2. CDR3 length: 14 amino acids. CDR1 and CDR2 from the germline V gene are MDHEN and SYDVKM. V trimming: 5 bases; J trimming: 7 bases; junction bases outside the gene matches: 7. The CDR3 DNA reads as TGTGCCAGCAGTAAGAGCGGGGGTGGGAACATTCAGTACTTC. As protein: CASSKSGGGNIQYF.

This clone came up a few times. This chain uses TRBV27 with TRBJ2-7, with TRBD1 matching 8 bases. The germline V gene has CDR1 MNHEY and CDR2 SMNVEV (reference sequence). The CDR3 is made up of 15 amino acids. Trimming at V came to 3 bases and at J to 2 bases, leaving 6 bases not matched to a gene. The CDR3 sequence: CASSLSGQAPYEQYF. The CDR3 DNA sequence: TGTGCCAGCAGTTTGTCGGGACAGGCCCCCTACGAGCAGTACTTC.

This chain joins TRBV7-2 and TRBJ2-7, with TRBD2 identical over 14 bases. Trimming cost V 5 bases and J 7 bases; bases outside gene matches: 13. From germline, CDR1 is SGHTA and CDR2 FQGNSA. The CDR3 spans 17 residues. CDR3 in DNA: TGTGCCAGCAGCGCCCGACCGACTAGCGGGGGGGCCTCTGAGCAGTACTTC. Translation gives CASSARPTSGGASEQYF.

CDR3 in DNA: TGTGCCTGGATGTCGCGAAATAACTATGGCTACACCTTC. Its translation is CAWMSRNNYGYTF. The chain links TRBV30 to TRBJ1-2; D remains unclear. The CDR3 extends over 13 amino acids. V lost 4 bases, J lost 1 base, and 10 bases lay in between. Germline V lookup: CDR1 GTSNPN, CDR2 SVGIG (reference sequence).

This chain connects TRBV5-1 to TRBJ2-7; tentative D call: TRBD2 (7 bases). Germline CDR1 and CDR2: SGHRS and YFSETQ. The V gene lost 0 bases and the J gene lost 2 bases, with 15 bases spanning the gap. The CDR3 length is 16 residues. In DNA form, the CDR3 reads TGCGCCAGCAGCTTGGCGGCGGGGAGGGGGACCTACGAGCAGTACTTC. This codes for CASSLAAGRGTYEQYF.

The chain is built from TRBV7-8 and TRBJ2-5; TRBD2 aligns across 7 bases. Trimming removed 1 base from V and 2 bases from J; junction bases left unmatched: 4. CDR3 length: 15 amino acids. Germline V gene lookup returns CDR1 SGHVS and CDR2 FQNEAQ. CDR3 DNA: TGTGCCAGCAGCTTAGTGGGGACTACGCAAGAGACCCAGTACTTC. This gives the protein CASSLVGTTQETQYF.

This clone was seen a few times. The chain recombines TRBV15 with TRBJ1-2, with D possibly being TRBD1 (5 bases). Per germline, CDR1 LNHNV and CDR2 YYDKDF (reference sequence). This CDR3 spans 12 amino acids. Trimming cost V 3 bases and J 8 bases, with 10 bases left between them. CDR3 amino acids: CATSRDMGGYTF. The CDR3 DNA reads as TGTGCCACCAGCAGGGACATGGGCGGCTACACCTTC.

The gene calls are TRBV18 and TRBJ1-2; D is unclear. The V end lost 5 bases, the J end lost 6 bases, and 10 bases lay between the germline ends. This CDR3 has 12 residues. Germline V lookup: CDR1 KGHSH, CDR2 LQKENI. The CDR3 loop reads CASSARLDGYTF. In DNA form, the CDR3 reads TGTGCCAGCTCAGCCCGGCTAGATGGCTACACCTTC.

This clone turned up a few times. The chain couples TRBV7-9 to TRBJ2-2; 9 bases align to TRBD2. From germline, CDR1 is SEHNR and CDR2 FQNEAQ (reference sequence). Trimming took 4 bases from V and 5 from J; bases not matched to a gene: 5. CDR3 size: 15 residues. The CDR3 DNA is TGTGCCAGCAGCTATCTAGCGGGATCAACCGGGGAGCTGTTTTTT. This encodes CASSYLAGSTGELFF.

V gene TRBV28 combines with J gene TRBJ2-3, with D tentatively TRBD2 (5 bases). The germline gives CDR1 MDHEN, CDR2 SYDVKM. The CDR3 runs 16 residues. V was shortened by 4 bases and J by 2 bases, with 16 bases between the two germline ends. The CDR3 loop is CASSSRLHLLTDTQYF. For the CDR3, the DNA is TGTGCCAGCAGTTCCCGACTACATTTACTCACAGATACGCAGTATTTT.

This clone was found a few times. The chain recombines TRBV13 with TRBJ2-3; D possibly corresponds to TRBD1 (6 bases). V lost 3 bases and J 1 base, leaving 11 bases between the germline ends. Germline V lookup: CDR1 PRHDT, CDR2 FYEKMQ (reference sequence). The length of the CDR3 is 15 residues. The CDR3 sequence is CASSFGEGGTDTQYF. The CDR3 DNA sequence: TGTGCCAGCAGCTTCGGCGAGGGGGGCACAGATACGCAGTATTTT.

This clone was seen more than once but under ten times. This chain links TRBV9 with TRBJ2-7, with a weak D call TRBD2 (6 bases). Per germline, CDR1 SGDLS and CDR2 YYNGEE. V dropped 4 bases and J dropped 3 bases, with 17 bases sitting between them. The CDR3 extends over 15 amino acids. DNA of the CDR3: TGTGCCAGCAGCCCCGGGCCGGGAGAGCTCTACGAGCAGTACTTC. It codes for CASSPGPGELYEQYF.

This clone appeared a few times. The DNA of the CDR3 is TGTGCCTGGAGACGGGGTCCGAACTATGGCTACACCTTC. Its protein is CAWRRGPNYGYTF. The chain is built from TRBV30 and TRBJ1-2; D not certain. The CDR3 has 13 residues. V lost 3 bases, J lost 2 bases, and 10 bases lay in between. The germline gives CDR1 GTSNPN, CDR2 SVGIG (reference sequence).

The gene calls are TRBV18 and TRBJ2-2; no firm D call. Trimming took 8 bases from V and 1 from J, leaving 8 bases between them. CDR1 KGHSH and CDR2 LQKENI come from the germline V gene. This CDR3 comprises 13 residues. In DNA form, the CDR3 reads TGTGCCAGCAAGACGGGGAACACCGGGGAGCTGTTTTTT. Translation gives CASKTGNTGELFF. Supplemented by reference TRBV18 and TRBJ2-2, the full variable domain reads NAGVMQNPRHLVRRRGQEARLRCSPMKGHSHVYWYRQLPEEGLKFMVYLQKENIIDESGMPKERFSAEFPKEGPSILRIQQVVRGDSAAYFCASKTGNTGELFFGEGSRLTVL.

The chain recombines TRBV7-2 with TRBJ2-2, with 11 nucleotides matching TRBD2. Germline CDR1 reads SGHTA; CDR2 reads FQGNSA. V shed 8 bases, J shed 5 bases, and the junction held 7 bases outside the gene matches. This CDR3 is 15 amino acids long. The CDR3 coding sequence is TGTGCCAGCGGGACTAGCGGAATGTATACCGGGGAGCTGTTTTTT. This gives the protein CASGTSGMYTGELFF.

This clone was picked up a small number of times. The chain has TRBV7-2 and TRBJ1-5; D gene ambiguous. Germline V gives CDR1 SGHTA, CDR2 FQGNSA. The V end was cut by 5 bases, the J end by 7 bases, with 12 bases between. This CDR3 is built from 13 residues. CDR3 nucleotide sequence: TGTGCCAGCAGCCGCGGTCATCGCCAGCCCCAGCATTTT. It translates to CASSRGHRQPQHF.

This clone was detected a few times. V gene TRBV5-1 combines with J gene TRBJ1-1, with D possibly matching TRBD1 (5 bases). Trimming cost V 1 base and J 7 bases, with 8 bases left between them. The CDR3 has 12 amino acids. Per the germline V gene, CDR1 is SGHRS and CDR2 is YFSETQ. CDR3 sequence: CASSLPDSEAFF. CDR3 nucleotide sequence: TGCGCCAGCAGCTTGCCCGACAGTGAAGCTTTCTTT.

This clone occurred many times. The sample has other DNA sequences that encode this CDR3 too. V usage is TRBV9 and J usage is TRBJ2-5, with 7 positions matching TRBD1. Trimming cost V 2 bases and J 5 bases; bases outside gene matches: 0. The CDR3 runs to 12 residues. Germline CDR1 and CDR2: SGDLS and YYNGEE. Here the CDR3 DNA reads TGTGCCAGCAGCGTGACAGGGGAGACCCAGTACTTC. Translated: CASSVTGETQYF.

This chain uses TRBV7-2 with TRBJ2-4; 8 nucleotides align to TRBD2. CDR3 length equals 15 residues. Germline V CDR1 and CDR2: SGHTA, FQGNSA. J lost 5 bases, V lost 5 bases, and 8 bases had no gene match. The CDR3 DNA is TGTGCCAGCAGCGTTAGGACTAGCAGTCAAAACATTCAGTACTTC. It translates to CASSVRTSSQNIQYF.

This clone was seen a few times. This sequence joins TRBV4-3 and TRBJ2-5, with 11 bases lining up with TRBD1. The CDR3 contains 15 residues. The V segment lost 3 bases and the J segment 5 bases; nucleotides outside the gene matches: 5. Germline lookup yields CDR1 LGHNA and CDR2 YSLEER. As DNA, the CDR3 is TGCGCCAGCAGCCAGCGGACAGGGGGCTTGGAGACCCAGTACTTC. This translates into CASSQRTGGLETQYF.

As regards this clone: The sample holds other DNA sequences that translate to the same CDR3. The chain joins TRBV27 to TRBJ2-7; 8 bases are shared with TRBD1. This CDR3 has 14 residues. Trimming at V came to 6 bases and at J to 0 bases, leaving 4 bases not matched to a gene. Germline CDR1 and CDR2: MNHEY and SMNVEV (reference sequence). The DNA of the CDR3 is TGTGCCAGCAGCCGACAGGGGAGCTCCTACGAGCAGTACTTC. Amino acids: CASSRQGSSYEQYF.

This clone was observed a handful of times. This chain joins TRBV15 and TRBJ1-1; no clear D gene. This CDR3 spans 13 amino acids. The V and J ends lost 1 base and 10 bases respectively, with 13 bases between them. CDR1 LNHNV and CDR2 YYDKDF come from the germline V gene (reference sequence). CDR3 sequence (DNA): TGTGCCACCAGCAGAGCCGCCGCGCGCGGAGCTTTCTTT. Translating it yields CATSRAAARGAFF.

This clone was recorded a few times. The chain has TRBV30 and TRBJ2-3; possible D gene TRBD2, 6 bases. Germline assignment: CDR1 GTSNPN and CDR2 SVGIG (reference sequence). V was cut by 2 bases and J by 5 bases, with 8 bases left in between. There are 12 residues in the CDR3. The CDR3 is CAWSQEGDTQYF. The CDR3 coding sequence is TGTGCCTGGAGTCAGGAGGGAGATACGCAGTATTTT.

This clone has a handful of counts. The chain carries TRBV5-1 and TRBJ2-4; D perhaps matches TRBD1 (6 bases). V was trimmed by 0 bases and J by 0 bases, leaving 10 bases between them. The CDR3 length is 16 residues. Germline loops: CDR1 SGHRS, CDR2 YFSETQ. This CDR3 is CASSLGDIVAKNIQYF. Here the CDR3 DNA reads TGCGCCAGCAGCTTGGGGGACATAGTAGCCAAAAACATTCAGTACTTC.

The J gene is TRBJ2-5, the V gene TRBV9, with a tentative D call TRBD2 (5 bases). Trimming removed 4 bases from V and 4 bases from J, with 11 bases in between. This CDR3 is built from 13 residues. Germline V lookup: CDR1 SGDLS, CDR2 YYNGEE. The CDR3, as DNA: TGTGCCAGCAGCTCTCAAGAGGGAGAGACCCAGTACTTC. Translating it yields CASSSQEGETQYF.

This clone came up a few times. The chain couples TRBV18 to TRBJ1-1; possible D gene TRBD1, 5 bases. V was shortened by 1 base and J by 3 bases, with 12 bases between the two germline ends. The germline CDR1 and CDR2 sequences are KGHSH and LQKENI. The CDR3 consists of 15 residues. The CDR3 region is CASSPRRGRDTEAFF. DNA for the CDR3: TGTGCCAGCTCACCACGGAGGGGAAGGGACACTGAAGCTTTCTTT.

The J gene is TRBJ1-5, the V gene TRBV29-1, with 10 bases aligning to TRBD1. The V gene end was trimmed by 5 bases and the J gene end by 2 bases; junction bases not matched to a gene: 6. This CDR3 region has 15 residues. Germline values: CDR1 SQVTM, CDR2 ANQGSEA. As DNA, the CDR3 is TGCAGCGTTTTGACAGGGGGCTCAGGCAATCAGCCCCAGCATTTT. Translating it yields CSVLTGGSGNQPQHF.

A few counts support this clone. The chain links TRBV19 to TRBJ1-4; 9 bases align to TRBD1. Germline values: CDR1 LNHDA, CDR2 SQIVND (reference sequence). This CDR3 is 16 amino acids long. The V segment lost 7 bases and the J segment 8 bases; nucleotides outside the gene matches: 14. This CDR3 reads CASTRRQGDRREKLFF. In nucleotides, the CDR3 is TGTGCCAGTACCCGGAGACAGGGGGATCGGAGAGAAAAACTGTTTTTT.

The chain has TRBV7-2 and TRBJ2-1, with 7 bases that match TRBD1. Per germline, CDR1 SGHTA and CDR2 FQGNSA. The CDR3 has 16 residues. The V and J ends lost 5 bases and 5 bases, in that order; junction bases with no gene match: 12. In DNA form, the CDR3 reads TGTGCCAGCAGCCAAATGTCCGGGACAGCAAACAATGAGCAGTTCTTC. This encodes CASSQMSGTANNEQFF.